A single sample gave rise to the 6 T cell receptor beta chains below, sequenced in a study of T cells in Graves' hyperthyroidism and ophthalmopathy. From RNA transcripts, TCR beta CDR3 regions were amplified. A set of HTBI primers served as the primers for a first-round RT-PCR of the TCR CDR3. From the multiplex PCR reads, TCRdb called clonotypes with MiXCR, one entry per CDR3 protein. The table shows fewer than 500,000 distinct CDR3 sequences, with approximately 15% occurring only once. Sequencing was carried out using blood. Receptors were obtained from a man under 40 with Graves' hyperthyroidism that later progressed to Graves' ophthalmopathy.

This clonotype appeared many times. The CDR3 is CASRDRQGLNSPLHF. The CDR3 DNA reads as TGTGCCAGCAGAGACAGACAGGGATTAAATTCACCCCTCCACTTT. This rearrangement joins TRBV28 to TRBJ1-6, with TRBD1 identical over 7 bases. V gave up 6 bases and J gave up 7 bases; unmatched junction bases: 9. This CDR3 is built from 15 residues. Germline loops: CDR1 MDHEN, CDR2 SYDVKM.

This clonotype was detected ten times or more. The chain joins TRBV20-1 to TRBJ1-5; 8 bases are a match to TRBD1. The CDR3 length is 16 residues. Unmatched junction bases numbered 9, after V lost 4 bases and J lost 1 base. Germline CDR1 and CDR2: DFQATT and SNEGSKA (reference sequence). CDR3 amino acids: CSAIDRGVGSNQPQHF. The CDR3 coding sequence is TGCAGTGCTATTGACAGGGGCGTAGGGAGCAATCAGCCCCAGCATTTT.

This clonotype was counted a few times. The chain couples TRBV2 to TRBJ2-5; 10 bases match TRBD1. Trimming took 1 base from V and 5 from J; bases not matched to a gene: 7. CDR1 is SNHLY, CDR2 FYNNEI, per germline. The CDR3 is 16 amino acids. CDR3 region: CASSEDRQGAGETQYF. CDR3 sequence (DNA): TGTGCCAGCAGTGAAGATAGACAGGGGGCCGGGGAGACCCAGTACTTC.

Ten or more counts support this clonotype. The genes are TRBV18 and TRBJ2-7; 8 bases align to TRBD2. Germline V gives CDR1 KGHSH, CDR2 LQKENI. Germline trimming cut 2 bases from V and 3 bases from J; bases unmatched to any gene: 6. This CDR3 is built from 15 residues. DNA for the CDR3: TGTGCCAGCTCACCAATGCGGGGGGAGGACTACGAGCAGTACTTC. It yields the protein CASSPMRGEDYEQYF.

This clonotype was seen only a few times. This chain uses TRBV18 with TRBJ2-5; D is ambiguous. V lost 6 bases and J 5 bases, leaving 16 bases between the germline ends. The CDR3 length is 14 residues. Germline V gives CDR1 KGHSH, CDR2 LQKENI. CDR3 nucleotide sequence: TGTGCCAGCTCTCCCATAAGGGTAGGGGAGACCCAGTACTTC. Amino acids: CASSPIRVGETQYF.

J is TRBJ1-2 and V is TRBV5-4, with D maybe TRBD1 (6 bases). Germline CDR1 SGHNT, CDR2 YYREEE (reference sequence). The CDR3 covers 14 residues. Trimming left V 5 bases short and J 4 bases short, with 15 bases between. In DNA form, the CDR3 reads TGTGCCAGCAGAGGGCAGGGGCAACTCTATGGCTACACCTTC. Amino acid sequence: CASRGQGQLYGYTF.